The 24 T cell receptor beta chains below were found in one sample sequenced in a study of cytomegalovirus exposure and HLA in healthy donors. 13 Jbeta primers and 60 Vbeta primers were used for the PCR. Libraries were prepared by immunoSEQ multiplex PCR; TCRdb keeps only in-frame clonotypes and omits some of them. The data contain under 300,000 clones, approximately 82% of them singletons. The specimen sequenced was PBMCs. These receptors were obtained from a woman aged 60-75 years in good health and CMV-seropositive.

The chain uses TRBV19 and TRBJ1-4, with unresolved D. Germline CDR1 and CDR2: LNHDA and SQIVND (reference sequence). Trimming left V 6 bases short and J 5 bases short, with 19 bases between. The CDR3 sequence is 16 residues long. In nucleotides, the CDR3 is TGTGCCAGTAGCCGTATGAGTATCACCCTCAATGAAAAACTGTTTTTT. The encoded protein is CASSRMSITLNEKLFF. Full variable domain (remainder filled in from reference TRBV19 and TRBJ1-4): DGGITQSPKYLFRKEGQNVTLSCEQNLNHDAMYWYRQDPGQGLRLIYYSQIVNDFQKGDIAEGYSVSREKKESFPLTVTSAQKNPTAFYLCASSRMSITLNEKLFFGSGTQLSVL.

The rearrangement links TRBV28 to TRBJ1-1; tentatively, D is TRBD1 (6 bases). This CDR3 contains 15 residues. Trimming removed 10 bases at V and 1 base at J, with 19 bases between. In germline, CDR1 is MDHEN, CDR2 SYDVKM. The CDR3 coding sequence is TGTGCCACTGTACCCGTGTTACAGGGGAACACTGAAGCTTTCTTT. It translates to CATVPVLQGNTEAFF.

The gene calls are TRBV28 and TRBJ1-2; 9 nucleotides match TRBD1. Per germline, CDR1 MDHEN and CDR2 SYDVKM. CDR3 size: 13 residues. V was clipped by 2 bases and J by 5 bases; unmatched bases: 0. The CDR3 sequence: CASSLGTGYGYTF. CDR3 nucleotide sequence: TGTGCCAGCAGTTTAGGGACAGGGTATGGCTACACCTTC.

This clone was counted between two and nine times. The gene calls are TRBV19 and TRBJ1-5; 7 nucleotides match TRBD1. The CDR3 is made up of 15 amino acids. In germline, CDR1 is LNHDA, CDR2 SQIVND (reference sequence). V lost 8 bases and J lost 6; bases outside the gene matches: 13. The CDR3 nucleotides read TGTGCCAGTGGGACCAGGGGGTCGGTAACTCAGCCCCAGCATTTT. Protein sequence: CASGTRGSVTQPQHF.

The V gene is TRBV7-9, the J gene TRBJ2-7; 10 nucleotides line up with TRBD2. This CDR3 has 15 amino acids. V lost 5 bases and J lost 4; bases outside the gene matches: 8. Germline assignment: CDR1 SEHNR and CDR2 FQNEAQ (reference sequence). For the CDR3, the DNA is TGTGCCAGCAGCCAAGCGGGAGGGCCGGGTTACGAGCAGTACTTC. Translation: CASSQAGGPGYEQYF.

This rearrangement joins TRBV5-5 to TRBJ2-7; 12 bases align to TRBD2. CDR3 length: 15 residues. V gave up 5 bases and J gave up 3 bases; unmatched junction bases: 6. The germline V gene encodes CDR1 SGHKS and CDR2 YYEKEE (reference sequence). CDR3 coding DNA: TGTGCCAGCAGATTCGGACTAGCGGGGCTCTACGAGCAGTACTTC. Translation: CASRFGLAGLYEQYF.

V gene TRBV7-9 combines with J gene TRBJ2-1; 8 nucleotides match TRBD2. V lost 8 bases and J lost 10; bases outside the gene matches: 13. There are 14 residues in the CDR3. Germline CDR1 SEHNR, CDR2 FQNEAQ (reference sequence). In nucleotides, the CDR3 is TGTGCCAGCCGTCCACGGGAGGGCCGACGGGAGCAGTTCTTC. Translated, it gives CASRPREGRREQFF.

This chain links TRBV5-6 with TRBJ2-7; 7 bases map to TRBD2. This CDR3 region has 15 residues. Germline trimming cut 4 bases from V and 1 base from J; bases unmatched to any gene: 8. CDR1 SGHDT and CDR2 YYEEEE come from the germline V gene. Written as DNA, the CDR3 is TGTGCCAGCAGCCCCAGGGCGGGAGTTTCCTACGAGCAGTACTTC. It codes for CASSPRAGVSYEQYF.

The rearrangement joins TRBV2 to TRBJ2-7, with D unresolved. Germline-derived CDR1 and CDR2 are SNHLY and FYNNEI. The CDR3 extends over 15 amino acids. The ends were cut back, 4 bases at V and 2 bases at J, with 15 bases in the middle. The chain's CDR3 is CASSVRQSRTYEQYF. CDR3 nucleotides: TGTGCCAGCAGTGTTAGGCAGTCCAGGACCTACGAGCAGTACTTC.

The rearrangement uses TRBV13 and TRBJ2-7, with TRBD1 as a possible D gene (6 bases). Germline values: CDR1 PRHDT, CDR2 FYEKMQ (reference sequence). The V and J ends lost 5 bases and 5 bases respectively, with 10 bases between them. The CDR3 sequence is 12 residues long. DNA for the CDR3: TGTGCCAGCAGCCATACAGGGAACGAGCAGTACTTC. Translating gives CASSHTGNEQYF.

This clone has only a few counts. This chain links TRBV10-3 with TRBJ2-3; 7 nucleotides match TRBD1. Germline loops: CDR1 ENHRY, CDR2 SYGVKD. After removal of 4 bases from V and 5 bases from J, the junction contained 3 bases not matched to a gene. The CDR3 spans 13 residues. In nucleotides, the CDR3 is TGTGCCATCAGTGGTCGGGACAGAGATACGCAGTATTTT. Translated, it gives CAISGRDRDTQYF.

V is TRBV9 and J is TRBJ2-3; 12 nucleotides line up with TRBD2. From germline, CDR1 is SGDLS and CDR2 YYNGEE. This CDR3 spans 16 amino acids. Trimming at V came to 3 bases and at J to 6 bases, leaving 8 bases not matched to a gene. CDR3 bases: TGTGCCAGCAGCGGAGAGACAGGGACTAGCGGGGATACGCAGTATTTT. Its protein is CASSGETGTSGDTQYF. The entire variable domain, with the rest obtained from reference TRBV9 and TRBJ2-3, is as follows: DSGVTQTPKHLITATGQRVTLRCSPRSGDLSVYWYQQSLDQGLQFLIQYYNGEERAKGNILERFSAQQFPDLHSELNLSSLELGDSALYFCASSGETGTSGDTQYFGPGTRLTVL.

The chain joins TRBV6-4 to TRBJ1-5, with D possibly TRBD1 on 6 matching bases. CDR3 length: 15 amino acids. V gave up 7 bases and J gave up 7 bases, with 20 bases separating them. CDR1 MRHNA and CDR2 SNTAGT come from the germline V gene. The CDR3 loop reads CASIGGFPLRQPQHF. The CDR3 region has the DNA TGTGCCAGCATAGGGGGTTTCCCCCTTCGGCAGCCCCAGCATTTT.

The gene calls are TRBV15 and TRBJ2-2, with 10 bases lining up with TRBD2. V lost 0 bases and J lost 8; bases outside the gene matches: 9. The CDR3 sequence is 17 residues long. The germline V gene has CDR1 LNHNV and CDR2 YYDKDF (reference sequence). The CDR3 here is CATSRDQLAGSRGELFF. The DNA of the CDR3 is TGTGCCACCAGCAGAGATCAACTAGCGGGAAGCAGGGGGGAGCTGTTTTTT.

The chain links TRBV30 to TRBJ1-3; tentative D call: TRBD1 (6 bases). The V gene lost 2 bases and the J gene lost 4 bases, with 12 bases spanning the gap. The CDR3 is 14 amino acids. From germline, CDR1 is GTSNPN and CDR2 SVGIG (reference sequence). In nucleotides, the CDR3 is TGTGCCTGGAGTCGGGGGGGGCTCGGAAACACCATATATTTT. Translation gives CAWSRGGLGNTIYF.

J is TRBJ1-2 and V is TRBV6-5; D possibly corresponds to TRBD1 (6 bases). Germline V CDR1 and CDR2: MNHEY, SVGAGI. The CDR3 spans 13 residues. Trimming cost V 7 bases and J 5 bases, with 14 bases left between them. The CDR3 protein is CASTSYREYGYTF. For the CDR3, the DNA is TGTGCCAGCACCAGCTACAGGGAATATGGCTACACCTTC.

V gene TRBV28 combines with J gene TRBJ2-1; the D gene is possibly TRBD1 (5 bases). Germline assignment: CDR1 MDHEN and CDR2 SYDVKM. The V gene lost 3 bases and the J gene lost 8 bases, with 14 bases spanning the gap. CDR3 length: 14 amino acids. CDR3 bases: TGTGCCAGCAGTTTTGGGGCCCCATGGGATGAGCAGTTCTTC. Its translation is CASSFGAPWDEQFF.

V is TRBV7-6 and J is TRBJ2-1; D may be TRBD2 (7 bases). CDR1 is SGHVS, CDR2 FNYEAQ, per germline. V was trimmed by 2 bases and J by 7 bases, leaving 21 bases between them. This CDR3 has 17 amino acids. The chain's CDR3 is CASSLPSFGGRRNEQFF. CDR3 sequence (DNA): TGTGCCAGCAGCTTACCCTCGTTCGGGGGGCGCCGAAATGAGCAGTTCTTC.

CDR3 in amino acids: CASRWIVGQDGYTF. The CDR3 DNA reads TGCGCCAGCCGTTGGATTGTTGGCCAGGATGGCTACACCTTC. The genes are TRBV4-1 and TRBJ1-2; D gene uncertain. Germline V CDR1 and CDR2: MGHRA, YSYEKL. V was cut by 8 bases and J by 6 bases, with 19 bases left in between. The CDR3 has 14 residues.

This clone appeared once. This same CDR3 is encoded by further DNA sequences in the sample. This CDR3 reads CASSLAGVIYEQYF. CDR3 DNA sequence: TGTGCCAGCAGCCTAGCGGGAGTTATCTACGAGCAGTACTTC. V and J are TRBV28 and TRBJ2-7, with 10 bases lining up with TRBD2. Germline CDR1 reads MDHEN; CDR2 reads SYDVKM. The CDR3 covers 14 residues. V shed 6 bases, J shed 3 bases, and the junction held 5 bases outside the gene matches.

This clone appeared once. This same CDR3 is encoded by further DNA sequences in the sample. The rearrangement uses TRBV5-1 and TRBJ2-2; D call uncertain. Trimming took off 5 bases at V and 1 base at J, with 6 bases between the two ends. CDR3 length equals 13 residues. Looked up from germline, CDR1 is SGHRS and CDR2 is YFSETQ. DNA for the CDR3: TGCGCCAGCAGACTAAAGAACACCGGGGAGCTGTTTTTT. Translated, it gives CASRLKNTGELFF.

As regards this clone: Other DNA sequences of this sample code for an identical CDR3. The rearrangement joins TRBV7-2 to TRBJ1-1; 9 bases are a match to TRBD1. The CDR3 spans 14 residues. The germline gives CDR1 SGHTA, CDR2 FQGNSA. V lost 1 base, J lost 5 bases, and 2 bases stayed unmatched. CDR3: CASSLVGQGTEAFF. The CDR3 DNA sequence: TGTGCCAGCAGCTTAGTGGGACAGGGTACTGAAGCTTTCTTT.

This clone was detected only a few times. J is TRBJ2-7 and V is TRBV6-5, with a weak D call TRBD2 (6 bases). Deletions cut 6 bases from V and 2 bases from J, with 17 bases between. Per the germline V gene, CDR1 is MNHEY and CDR2 is SVGAGI. This CDR3 comprises 15 residues. The DNA for the CDR3 is TGTGCCAGCAGATTTACCGGGACTGTAGCCTACGAGCAGTACTTC. Protein: CASRFTGTVAYEQYF.

DNA of the CDR3: TGTGCCTGGAGCAGCCCCACAGGGGAGCAGTTCTTC. As protein: CAWSSPTGEQFF. The V and J genes are TRBV30 and TRBJ2-1; TRBD1 is a possible D gene (6 bases). This CDR3 region has 12 residues. CDR1 is GTSNPN, CDR2 SVGIG, per germline (reference sequence). With 3 bases removed from V and 10 bases from J, the gap between germline ends came to 13 bases. The complete variable domain, with remaining parts taken from reference TRBV30 and TRBJ2-1, reads SQTIHQWPATLVQPVGSPLSLECTVEGTSNPNLYWYRQAAGRGLQLLFYSVGIGQISSEVPQNLSASRPQDRQFILSSKKLLLSDSGFYLCAWSSPTGEQFFGPGTRLTVL.